The T cell receptor (beta chain) described here comes from a study of graft-versus-host responses after intestinal transplantation. The study's findings and limits: Analysis identified GvH clones in recipient marrow, with some appearing first in ileum or blood.

Only one count was recorded for this clone. The antigen remains undetermined. V was clipped by 6 bases and J by 10 bases; unmatched bases: 15. The CDR3 has 15 residues. Germline CDR1 is SEHNR and CDR2 is FQNEAQ (reference sequence). The protocol was immunoSEQ multiplex PCR, while the TCRdb copy is restricted to in-frame clones and leaves out a portion. The sample has about 70,000 clones; over 85% are singletons. The receptor was derived from a human donor who received an intestinal transplant. Sequenced material: unstimulated CD8+ T cells sorted from spleen or lymph node cells, taken before intestinal transplant. V and J are TRBV7-9 and TRBJ2-1; TRBD1 matches 7 bases. The CDR3 loop is CASRPRQGGYYEQFF. The CDR3 nucleotides are TGTGCCAGCAGACCACGACAGGGTGGTTATTACGAGCAGTTCTTC.